Below, 24 T cell receptor beta chains from the same sample are listed, as sequenced in a study of shared clonotypes between healthy human individuals. Positive CCR7 selection of CD45RO-negative cells yielded the naive CD8 cells, and terminally differentiated effector memory CD45RA+ cells were excluded. Sequencing was performed with immunoSEQ multiplex PCR; in TCRdb, only in-frame clones are kept and a portion is missing. The table records around 2,000,000 clones, about 92% of them present only once. The specimen was naive CD8+ T cells from PBMCs. Receptor source: a man in his late teens or twenties in good health. Some clones in this sample may be carry-over from other donors' samples.

The genes are TRBV29-1 and TRBJ2-1; possible D gene TRBD2, 7 bases. This CDR3 has 13 amino acids. V was pared by 7 bases and J by 7 bases, with 17 bases between. Germline CDR1 SQVTM, CDR2 ANQGSEA. CDR3 in DNA: TGCAGCGCGATATCGGGGGGCTGGAATGAGCAGTTCTTC. This encodes CSAISGGWNEQFF.

V usage is TRBV21-1 and J usage is TRBJ2-7; the table gives TRBD2 as D, unverified against the DNA. TRBV21-1 represents a pseudogene. The CDR3 length is 14 residues. The CDR3 region has the DNA TGTGCCAGCAGCACACGGACTAGCGGTTACGAGCAGTACTTC. Its translation: CASSTRTSGYEQYF.

The chain has TRBV4-2 and TRBJ2-7, with TRBD2 matching over 8 bases. The germline gives CDR1 LGHNA, CDR2 YNFKEQ. There are 15 residues in the CDR3. V gave up 1 base and J gave up 3 bases; unmatched junction bases: 5. The CDR3 spells CASSQVVSGNYEQYF. The CDR3, as DNA: TGTGCCAGCAGCCAAGTGGTTAGCGGGAACTACGAGCAGTACTTC.

This chain links TRBV4-1 with TRBJ1-1, with D perhaps matching TRBD1 (5 bases). The V and J ends lost 4 bases and 6 bases respectively, with 15 bases between them. This CDR3 contains 14 residues. Germline loops: CDR1 MGHRA, CDR2 YSYEKL. CDR3 in amino acids: CASSPRDLGSEAFF. DNA of the CDR3: TGCGCCAGCAGCCCCAGGGATCTTGGGTCTGAAGCTTTCTTT.

This chain links TRBV5-1 with TRBJ2-7; 8 nucleotides match TRBD1. Germline trimming cut 0 bases from V and 4 bases from J; bases unmatched to any gene: 6. Germline CDR1 is SGHRS and CDR2 is YFSETQ. The CDR3 contains 15 residues. CDR3 DNA sequence: TGCGCCAGCAGCTTGGGACAGGGGAGGCTGTACGAGCAGTACTTC. This codes for CASSLGQGRLYEQYF.

The V gene is TRBV27, the J gene TRBJ2-3, with D maybe TRBD2 (6 bases). This CDR3 is 16 amino acids long. Trimming shortened V by 1 base and J by 1 base, and 12 bases separated the two germline ends. Germline V gene lookup returns CDR1 MNHEY and CDR2 SMNVEV (reference sequence). DNA of the CDR3: TGTGCCAGCAGTTTATTTATGTCTAGCGGCACAGATACGCAGTATTTT. Its translation is CASSLFMSSGTDTQYF.

DNA for the CDR3: TGTGCCAGCAGTACGGTATCTGGCACAGATACGCAGTATTTT. Protein sequence: CASSTVSGTDTQYF. The chain joins TRBV28 to TRBJ2-3; D ambiguous. CDR3 length: 14 residues. The V and J ends lost 5 bases and 1 base respectively, with 10 bases between them. Germline V gives CDR1 MDHEN, CDR2 SYDVKM.

The chain couples TRBV7-2 to TRBJ2-2; D is unclear. The CDR3 extends over 12 amino acids. CDR1 and CDR2 from the germline V gene are SGHTA and FQGNSA. Trimming removed 4 bases from V and 6 bases from J, with 6 bases in between. The DNA of the CDR3 is TGTGCCAGCAGCTACGGTCCCGGGGAGCTGTTTTTT. Translating it yields CASSYGPGELFF. Together with reference TRBV7-2 and TRBJ2-2, the CDR3 gives the full variable domain: GAGVSQSPSNKVTEKGKDVELRCDPISGHTALYWYRQSLGQGLEFLIYFQGNSAPDKSGLPSDRFSAERTGGSVSTLTIQRTQQEDSAVYLCASSYGPGELFFGEGSRLTVL.

The chain combines TRBV10-3 with TRBJ1-1; D is undetermined. V was cut by 4 bases and J by 5 bases, with 17 bases left in between. Germline lookup yields CDR1 ENHRY and CDR2 SYGVKD. The CDR3 length is 15 residues. The CDR3: CAISGLSGGRTEAFF. Here the CDR3 DNA reads TGTGCCATCAGTGGCTTATCCGGAGGGAGGACTGAAGCTTTCTTT.

The gene calls are TRBV28 and TRBJ2-2; 7 bases are shared with TRBD1. The CDR3 is 14 residues long. The ends lost 7 bases at V and 1 base at J; junction bases unmatched: 3. CDR1 is MDHEN and CDR2 is SYDVKM in the germline V gene. CDR3 sequence: CASTRTGNTGELFF. DNA for the CDR3: TGTGCCAGCACCCGGACAGGGAACACCGGGGAGCTGTTTTTT.

Concerning this clone: This same CDR3 is encoded by further DNA sequences in the sample. The V call is TRBV6-5, the J call TRBJ2-7; D is perhaps TRBD1 or TRBD2 (5 bases each). V lost 3 bases, J lost 7 bases, and 10 bases lay in between. The CDR3 sequence is 12 residues long. The germline V gene encodes CDR1 MNHEY and CDR2 SVGAGI. The CDR3 region is CASSYGGGEQYF. DNA of the CDR3: TGTGCCAGCAGTTATGGGGGTGGAGAGCAGTACTTC.

J is TRBJ2-5 and V is TRBV19; D is unclear. The CDR3 is 13 amino acids. Trimming stripped 2 bases from V and 1 base from J, with 5 bases between. Germline values: CDR1 LNHDA, CDR2 SQIVND (reference sequence). CDR3 region: CASSIWLQETQYF. CDR3 sequence (DNA): TGTGCCAGTAGTATATGGCTCCAAGAGACCCAGTACTTC.

This sequence joins TRBV6-1 and TRBJ2-5, with 11 bases identical to TRBD1. CDR1 is MNHNS and CDR2 is SASEGT in the germline V gene. With V trimmed by 4 bases and J by 5 bases, 6 bases remained unmatched. The length of the CDR3 is 15 residues. The chain's CDR3 is CASSARDRGGETQYF. In nucleotides, the CDR3 is TGTGCCAGCAGTGCCAGGGACAGGGGGGGGGAGACCCAGTACTTC.

This chain connects TRBV9 to TRBJ2-3, with a tentative D call TRBD1 (6 bases). CDR1 and CDR2 (germline): SGDLS, YYNGEE. The CDR3 has 15 residues. Trimming took off 0 bases at V and 3 bases at J, with 11 bases between the two ends. The CDR3 sequence is CASSVGAGETDTQYF. CDR3 nucleotides: TGTGCCAGCAGCGTAGGGGCAGGGGAGACAGATACGCAGTATTTT.

The chain combines TRBV5-8 with TRBJ2-2, with unresolved D. Germline CDR1 and CDR2: SGHTS and YDEGEE. Trimming cost V 5 bases and J 6 bases, with 8 bases left between them. The CDR3 loop spans 12 amino acids. Here the CDR3 DNA reads TGTGCCAGCAGGATAGAGGCCGGGGAGCTGTTTTTT. Its translation: CASRIEAGELFF.

The gene calls are TRBV4-3 and TRBJ2-5; TRBD1 might be the D (7 bases). From germline, CDR1 is LGHNA and CDR2 YSLEER. V gave up 4 bases and J gave up 2 bases, with 11 bases separating them. The length of the CDR3 is 14 residues. The CDR3 DNA follows: TGCGCCAGCAGCCCGGGGGACAGACAAGAGACCCAGTACTTC. Protein product: CASSPGDRQETQYF.

The chain employs TRBV11-2 and TRBJ1-4, with 9 bases matching TRBD1. The CDR3 covers 16 residues. Trimming cost V 5 bases and J 6 bases; bases outside gene matches: 10. CDR1 and CDR2 (germline): SGHAT, FQNNGV. DNA for the CDR3: TGTGCCAGCAGCCCTGAAGACAGGGGGGGTTATGAAAAACTGTTTTTT. Its protein is CASSPEDRGGYEKLFF.

The chain joins TRBV28 to TRBJ2-7; 11 bases are a match to TRBD2. The CDR3 has 14 amino acids. With 6 bases clipped from V and 7 bases from J, the junction kept 8 bases outside the gene matches. The V gene's germline CDR1 is MDHEN and CDR2 SYDVKM. The CDR3 DNA is TGTGCCAGCAGGATAGCGGGAGGGTCGGAAGAGCAGTACTTC. Amino acid sequence: CASRIAGGSEEQYF.

This chain uses TRBV6-1 with TRBJ1-1; a weak D match, TRBD1 (5 bases). Trimming took off 6 bases at V and 0 bases at J, with 20 bases between the two ends. The germline CDR1 and CDR2 sequences are MNHNS and SASEGT. The CDR3 loop spans 17 amino acids. Here the CDR3 reads CASSERVPGIVNTEAFF. CDR3 in DNA: TGTGCCAGCAGCGAACGGGTTCCAGGGATTGTGAACACTGAAGCTTTCTTT.

This clone was found once. The chain carries TRBV11-2 and TRBJ2-7; 7 positions match TRBD1. The CDR3 spans 14 residues. The junction had 7 bases not matched to a gene; V was cut back by 5 bases and J by 3 bases. Germline V gene lookup returns CDR1 SGHAT and CDR2 FQNNGV. CDR3 DNA: TGTGCCAGCAGCCACCGGGACAGCCTCTACGAGCAGTACTTC. This gives the protein CASSHRDSLYEQYF.

The chain is built from TRBV7-8 and TRBJ1-2, with D uncertain. Germline CDR1 reads SGHVS; CDR2 reads FQNEAQ. Trimming took 8 bases from V and 8 from J, leaving 18 bases between them. CDR3 length: 13 residues. The CDR3 DNA reads TGTGCCAGCCTAAGGAACAACCCTCCAGGCTACACCTTC. It is translated as CASLRNNPPGYTF.

The V gene is TRBV13, the J gene TRBJ2-7; 7 positions agree with TRBD2. CDR3 size: 14 residues. The germline CDR1 and CDR2 sequences are PRHDT and FYEKMQ (reference sequence). V gave up 3 bases and J gave up 0 bases; unmatched junction bases: 2. CDR3 sequence: CASSLPGGSYEQYF. The CDR3, as DNA: TGTGCCAGCAGCTTGCCGGGGGGCTCCTACGAGCAGTACTTC. Combining the CDR3 with reference TRBV13 and TRBJ2-7 gives the whole variable domain AAGVIQSPRHLIKEKRETATLKCYPIPRHDTVYWYQQGPGQDPQFLISFYEKMQSDKGSIPDRFSAQQFSDYHSELNMSSLELGDSALYFCASSLPGGSYEQYFGPGTRLTVT.

The genes are TRBV10-2 and TRBJ1-5; D possibly corresponds to TRBD1 (5 bases). Trimming shortened V by 1 base and J by 5 bases, and 9 bases separated the two germline ends. Germline CDR1 is WSHSY and CDR2 is SAAADI. The CDR3 consists of 14 residues. CDR3 sequence reads: CASSEYLGDQPQHF. The DNA for the CDR3 is TGCGCCAGCAGTGAGTATCTGGGGGATCAGCCCCAGCATTTT.

This clone was counted a single time. The chain recombines TRBV6-7 with TRBJ2-3; TRBD2 matches at 8 bases. TRBV6-7 carries the ORF label, with uncertain function. J gave up 3 bases and V 0 bases, and 8 bases lay outside the gene matches. The CDR3 runs to 17 residues. CDR3 sequence reads: CASSYSLERERTDTQYF. The CDR3 coding sequence is TGTGCCAGCAGTTACTCCCTAGAGCGGGAGCGGACAGATACGCAGTATTTT.